This T cell receptor beta chain comes out of a study of T cell responses to AZD1222 COVID-19 vaccine. Second doses that came at about 4 or about 12 weeks were put together. Profiled with immunoSEQ multiplex PCR; TCRdb holds only in-frame clones, not every one. The table includes over 110,000 clones, roughly 88% detected once. Trimming took off 6 bases at V and 0 bases at J, with 18 bases between the two ends. Germline V lookup: CDR1 MNHEY, CDR2 SMNVEV (reference sequence). The CDR3 runs to 17 residues. Study findings and constraints: A mostly white British donor set with more females was recruited, and clonal diversity was possibly underestimated. Among vaccine-associated CD4 TCRs, coverage spanned spike, with dominance at 160-218 and 743-854. The reported proportion of spike-specific TCRs targeting unmutated variant regions was nearly half.

A remark on this clone: Its antigen is currently unknown.

The chain employs TRBV27 and TRBJ1-5, with a tentative D call TRBD1 (6 bases). Material: peripheral blood, obtained 28 days after the second AZD1222 dose. This receptor was taken from an adult who received the AZD1222 COVID-19 vaccine. Here the CDR3 DNA reads TGTGCCAGCAGGATCTACCAACAGGGTTATAGCAATCAGCCCCAGCATTTT. Its translation: CASRIYQQGYSNQPQHF.